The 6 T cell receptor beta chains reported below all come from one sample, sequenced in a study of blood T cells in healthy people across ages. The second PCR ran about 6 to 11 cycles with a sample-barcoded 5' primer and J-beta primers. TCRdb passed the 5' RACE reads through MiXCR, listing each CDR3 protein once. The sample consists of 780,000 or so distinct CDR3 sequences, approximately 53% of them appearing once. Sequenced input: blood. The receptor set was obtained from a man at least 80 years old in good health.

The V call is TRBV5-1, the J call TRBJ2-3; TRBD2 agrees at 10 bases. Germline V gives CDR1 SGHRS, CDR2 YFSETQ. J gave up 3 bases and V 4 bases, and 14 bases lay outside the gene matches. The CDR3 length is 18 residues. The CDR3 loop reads CASSRRGSSGSGTDTQYF. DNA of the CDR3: TGCGCCAGCAGCCGGCGGGGTTCTAGCGGGAGCGGGACAGATACGCAGTATTTT.

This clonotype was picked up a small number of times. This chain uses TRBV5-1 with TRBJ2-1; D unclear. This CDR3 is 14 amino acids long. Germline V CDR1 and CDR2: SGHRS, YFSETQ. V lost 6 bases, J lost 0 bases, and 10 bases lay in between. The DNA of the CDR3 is TGCGCCAGCACCCTAGGAGACTCCTACAATGAGCAGTTCTTC. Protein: CASTLGDSYNEQFF.

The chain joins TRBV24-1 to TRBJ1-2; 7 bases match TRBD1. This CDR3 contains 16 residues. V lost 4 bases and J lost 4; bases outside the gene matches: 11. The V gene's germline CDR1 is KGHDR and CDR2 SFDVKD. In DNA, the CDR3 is TGTGCCACCAGTGAGAACCGGGACAGCGAGTCCTATGGCTACACCTTC. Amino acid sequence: CATSENRDSESYGYTF.

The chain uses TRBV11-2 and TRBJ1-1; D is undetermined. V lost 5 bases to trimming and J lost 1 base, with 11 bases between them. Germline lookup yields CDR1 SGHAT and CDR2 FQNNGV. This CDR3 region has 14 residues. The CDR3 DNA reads TGTGCCAGCAGCCCAAGCATGGCGAACACTGAAGCTTTCTTT. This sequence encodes CASSPSMANTEAFF.

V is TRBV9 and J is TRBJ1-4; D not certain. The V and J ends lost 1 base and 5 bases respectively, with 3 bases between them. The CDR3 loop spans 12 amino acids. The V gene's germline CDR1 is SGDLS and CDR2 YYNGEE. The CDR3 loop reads CASSVRNEKLFF. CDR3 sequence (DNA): TGTGCCAGCAGCGTAAGAAATGAAAAACTGTTTTTT.

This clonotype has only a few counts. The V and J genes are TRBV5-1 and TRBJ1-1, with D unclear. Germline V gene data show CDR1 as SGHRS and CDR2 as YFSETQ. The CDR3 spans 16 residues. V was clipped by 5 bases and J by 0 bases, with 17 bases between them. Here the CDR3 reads CASSQALGSMNTEAFF. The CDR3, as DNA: TGCGCCAGCAGTCAGGCCCTGGGATCGATGAACACTGAAGCTTTCTTT. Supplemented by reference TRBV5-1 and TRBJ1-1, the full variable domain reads KAGVTQTPRYLIKTRGQQVTLSCSPISGHRSVSWYQQTPGQGLQFLFEYFSETQRNKGNFPGRFSGRQFSNSRSEMNVSTLELGDSALYLCASSQALGSMNTEAFFGQGTRLTVV.